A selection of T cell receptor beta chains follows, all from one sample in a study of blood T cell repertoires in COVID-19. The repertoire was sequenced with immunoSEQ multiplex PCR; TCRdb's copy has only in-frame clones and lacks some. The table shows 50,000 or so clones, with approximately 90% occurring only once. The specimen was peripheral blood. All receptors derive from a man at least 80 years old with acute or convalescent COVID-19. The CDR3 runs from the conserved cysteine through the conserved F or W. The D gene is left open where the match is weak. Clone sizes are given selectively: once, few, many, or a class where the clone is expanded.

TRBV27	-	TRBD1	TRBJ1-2	TGTGCCAGCAGTAGACAGGGGTCCGCCTACACCTTC	CASSRQGSAYTF
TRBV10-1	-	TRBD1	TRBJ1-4	TGCGCCAGCAGTGAAAGGACAGGCCGAGGTGAAAAACTGTTTTTT	CASSERTGRGEKLFF
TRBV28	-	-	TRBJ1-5	TGTGCCAGCATCATTGGGGGGGGCAGGAGCAATCAGCCCCAGCATTTT	CASIIGGGRSNQPQHF
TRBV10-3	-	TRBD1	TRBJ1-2	TGTGCCATCAGTCCGAGATCGATGGGACAGGGGGACTATGGCTACACCTTC	CAISPRSMGQGDYGYTF
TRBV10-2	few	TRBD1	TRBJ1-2	TGCGCCAGCAGTGAGCCGACAGGGGGCAGTAATGGCTACACCTTC	CASSEPTGGSNGYTF
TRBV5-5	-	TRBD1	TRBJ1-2	TGTGCCAGCAGCCTAGAGGGACAGGGATTCGGCTACACCTTC	CASSLEGQGFGYTF
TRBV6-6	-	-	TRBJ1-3	TGTGCCAGCAGGCCCGACAACTCTGGAAACACCATATATTTT	CASRPDNSGNTIYF
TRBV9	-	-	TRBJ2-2	TGTGCCAGCAAGCCCTCCGGGGGATACACCGGGGAGCTGTTTTTT	CASKPSGGYTGELFF
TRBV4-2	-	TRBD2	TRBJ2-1	TGTGCCAGCAGCCAAGTCCTAGCGGGGGGATACAATGAGCAGTTCTTC	CASSQVLAGGYNEQFF
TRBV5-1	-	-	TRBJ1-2	TGCGCCAGCACCACAAGCTTACGATCGCTAGACGGAAACTATGGCTACACCTTC	CASTTSLRSLDGNYGYTF
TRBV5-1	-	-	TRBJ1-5	TGCGCCAGCAGCGAGGGTATGAGCAATCAGCCCCAGCATTTT	CASSEGMSNQPQHF
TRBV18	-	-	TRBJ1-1	TGTGCCAGCTCACCCGTCGACAGGCACACTGAAGCTTTCTTT	CASSPVDRHTEAFF
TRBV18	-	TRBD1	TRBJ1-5	TGTGCCAGCTCACCGGGACAGTCAAGCAATCAGCCCCAGCATTTT	CASSPGQSSNQPQHF
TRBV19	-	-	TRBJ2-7	TGTGCCAGTAGTCTCACATGGGGCAAAGGCTACGAGCAGTACTTC	CASSLTWGKGYEQYF
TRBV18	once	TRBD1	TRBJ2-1	TGTGCCAGCTCACCTCGGGGACAGGCCAATGAGCAGTTCTTC	CASSPRGQANEQFF